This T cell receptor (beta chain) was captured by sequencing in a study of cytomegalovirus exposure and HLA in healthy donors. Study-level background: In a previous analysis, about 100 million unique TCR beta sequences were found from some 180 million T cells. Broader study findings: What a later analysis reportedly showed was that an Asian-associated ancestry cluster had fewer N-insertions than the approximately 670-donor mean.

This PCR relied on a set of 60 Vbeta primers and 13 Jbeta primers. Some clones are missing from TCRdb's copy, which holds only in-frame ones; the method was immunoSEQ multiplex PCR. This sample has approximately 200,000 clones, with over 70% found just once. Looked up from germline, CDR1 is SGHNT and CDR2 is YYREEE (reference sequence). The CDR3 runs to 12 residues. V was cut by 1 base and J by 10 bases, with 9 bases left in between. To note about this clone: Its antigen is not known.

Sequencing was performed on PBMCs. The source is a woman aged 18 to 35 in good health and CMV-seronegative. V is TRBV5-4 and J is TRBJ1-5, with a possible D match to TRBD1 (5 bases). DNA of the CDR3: TGTGCCAGCAGCTTGCCAGGACAACCCCAGCATTTT. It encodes CASSLPGQPQHF.